A single count supports the clone carrying this TCR beta chain. Sequencing used immunoSEQ multiplex PCR; TCRdb keeps in-frame clones, though not all of them. The sample shows 55,000 or so clones, around 87% of them seen only once. The entry originates in a study of blood T cell repertoires in COVID-19. This TCR came from a man in his 60s with active or convalescent COVID-19. The sample taken for sequencing was peripheral blood.

Here the CDR3 reads CASSLAGVAGKETQYF. DNA of the CDR3: TGTGCCAGCAGCTTGGCCGGGGTAGCGGGGAAAGAGACCCAGTACTTC. The chain employs TRBV5-6 and TRBJ2-5; 8 bases line up with TRBD2. This CDR3 comprises 16 residues. Germline V gene data show CDR1 as SGHDT and CDR2 as YYEEEE. Trimming cost V 0 bases and J 3 bases; bases outside gene matches: 7.